These T cell receptor beta chains were read from a single sample in a study of cytomegalovirus exposure and HLA in healthy donors. Sequencing used immunoSEQ multiplex PCR; TCRdb keeps in-frame clones, though not all of them. The profile covers approximately 210,000 clones, with around 88% appearing a single time and 2.9% taken by the ten largest. Source material: PBMCs. The receptors stem from a woman aged 18-29 years in good health and CMV-seronegative. CDR3s include the opening cysteine and the closing phenylalanine or tryptophan. A D gene is named only where the DNA matches it firmly. Expanded clones are given a class, and other clones once, few, many or no size at all.

J: TRBJ2-1; V: TRBV15; size: -; D: TRBD2; DNA: TGTGCCACCAGCAGAACTAGCGGGGGCTACAATGAGCAGTTCTTC; CDR3: CATSRTSGGYNEQFF
J: TRBJ2-6; V: TRBV28; size: -; D: -; DNA: TGTGCCAGCAGTTTAGGGCCGATCTCTGGGGCCAACGTCCTGACTTTC; CDR3: CASSLGPISGANVLTF
J: TRBJ2-7; V: TRBV7-2; size: -; D: TRBD2; DNA: TGTGCCAGCAGCTTAGGACTAGCGGGGTCACGGGAGCAGTACTTC; CDR3: CASSLGLAGSREQYF
J: TRBJ2-1; V: TRBV4-1; size: -; D: -; DNA: TGCGCCAGCAGCCAAGTAAGACTCGTCAATGAGCAGTTCTTC; CDR3: CASSQVRLVNEQFF
J: TRBJ2-1; V: TRBV6-1; size: -; D: TRBD2; DNA: TGTGCCAGCAGGGCCGGGGGGGCAAATGAGCAGTTCTTC; CDR3: CASRAGGANEQFF
J: TRBJ2-2; V: TRBV29-1; size: -; D: -; DNA: TGCAGCGTTCGGACAGCCCTAACCGGGGAGCTGTTTTTT; CDR3: CSVRTALTGELFF
J: TRBJ2-1; V: TRBV7-9; size: once; D: TRBD2; DNA: TGTGCCAGCAGCTTACTGACTAGCGGAGACGAGCAGTTCTTC; CDR3: CASSLLTSGDEQFF
J: TRBJ2-7; V: TRBV19; size: -; D: -; DNA: TGTGCCAGTAGCCCAGGCTACGAGCAGTACTTC; CDR3: CASSPGYEQYF
J: TRBJ2-1; V: TRBV4-3; size: -; D: TRBD2; DNA: TGCGCCAGCAGCCAAGTTTGGACGGGAGGGGGTAATGAGCAGTTCTTC; CDR3: CASSQVWTGGGNEQFF
J: TRBJ2-7; V: TRBV6-6; size: -; D: -; DNA: TGTGCCAGTAGGGGGGGTAGCTTTTCCTACGAGCAGTACTTC; CDR3: CASRGGSFSYEQYF
J: TRBJ2-1; V: TRBV11-3; size: -; D: TRBD1; DNA: TGTGCCAGCAGCTTAGGGCAGGGGGCTGGCAATGAGCAGTTCTTC; CDR3: CASSLGQGAGNEQFF
J: TRBJ2-7; V: TRBV4-1; size: -; D: TRBD1; DNA: TGCGCCAGCAGCGAGACAGGGTTGGGGTCTGTCGAGCAGTACTTC; CDR3: CASSETGLGSVEQYF
J: TRBJ2-7; V: TRBV28; size: -; D: -; DNA: TGTGCCAGCACTGGCCCCGGGGTCGGCGAGCAGTACTTC; CDR3: CASTGPGVGEQYF
J: TRBJ1-1; V: TRBV29-1; size: -; D: -; DNA: TGCAGCGTTGTGGAAGGTCCGGGGTCAGATATGTCTGCTTTCTTT; CDR3: CSVVEGPGSDMSAFF
J: TRBJ1-1; V: TRBV6-1; size: -; D: TRBD1; DNA: TGTGCCAGCTCTGACAGGGCGAACACTGAAGCTTTCTTT; CDR3: CASSDRANTEAFF
J: TRBJ2-2; V: TRBV15; size: -; D: -; DNA: TGTGCCACCAGCAGAGATGATAGATTTGCCGGGGAGCTGTTTTTT; CDR3: CATSRDDRFAGELFF
J: TRBJ1-5; V: TRBV28; size: -; D: -; DNA: TGTGCCAGCAGCCCCAGGGGTTTAGGCAATCAGCCCCAGCATTTT; CDR3: CASSPRGLGNQPQHF
J: TRBJ2-1; V: TRBV5-5; size: -; D: -; DNA: TGTGCCAGCAGTTCCCCTACTGTCGATGAGCAGTTCTTC; CDR3: CASSSPTVDEQFF
J: TRBJ2-5; V: TRBV5-4; size: -; D: TRBD1; DNA: TGTGCCAGCAGCGCCGGGACAGTCGGGGAGACCCAGTACTTC; CDR3: CASSAGTVGETQYF
J: TRBJ2-3; V: TRBV27; size: -; D: TRBD2; DNA: TGTGCCAGCAGTTCCCTTCTAGCGGGAGTTGATACGCAGTATTTT; CDR3: CASSSLLAGVDTQYF
J: TRBJ2-3; V: TRBV11-2; size: -; D: -; DNA: TGTGCCAGCAGCTTAGGAGAATTAAGGGGTGAGGCAGATACGCAGTATTTT; CDR3: CASSLGELRGEADTQYF
J: TRBJ1-2; V: TRBV6-1; size: -; D: TRBD1; DNA: TGTGCCAGCAGCCGGACAGGGGGTATTGATGGCTACACCTTC; CDR3: CASSRTGGIDGYTF
J: TRBJ2-4; V: TRBV27; size: -; D: TRBD2; DNA: TGTGCCAGCAGTTTACTAGCGGGAGGGCTCGGTCCCAAAAACATTCAGTACTTC; CDR3: CASSLLAGGLGPKNIQYF
J: TRBJ2-7; V: TRBV6-1; size: -; D: TRBD2; DNA: TGTGCCAGCAGTGAGGGGGGGGAATCCTACGAGCAGTACTTC; CDR3: CASSEGGESYEQYF
J: TRBJ2-1; V: TRBV18; size: -; D: -; DNA: TGTGCCAGCTCACCGACAGTTGAGCAGTTCTTC; CDR3: CASSPTVEQFF
J: TRBJ2-5; V: TRBV30; size: -; D: TRBD2; DNA: TGTGCCTGGAGTGTGGGGGGGGGAGAGACCCAGTACTTC; CDR3: CAWSVGGGETQYF
J: TRBJ2-1; V: TRBV27; size: once; D: TRBD2; DNA: TGTGCCAGCAGTTTCAACCCAAAACTAGCGGGATCTTACAATGAGCAGTTCTTC; CDR3: CASSFNPKLAGSYNEQFF
J: TRBJ2-1; V: TRBV4-2; size: -; D: -; DNA: TGTGCCAGCAGCCAAGGGGACACCTCCAACAATGAGCAGTTCTTC; CDR3: CASSQGDTSNNEQFF
J: TRBJ2-3; V: TRBV7-2; size: -; D: TRBD1; DNA: TGTGCCAGCAGACGTGACAGGGGCACAGATACGCAGTATTTT; CDR3: CASRRDRGTDTQYF
J: TRBJ2-3; V: TRBV9; size: -; D: TRBD2; DNA: TGTGCCAGCAGCGTTAGCGGGACTAGCACAGATACGCAGTATTTT; CDR3: CASSVSGTSTDTQYF
J: TRBJ2-2; V: TRBV27; size: -; D: -; DNA: TGTGCCAGCAGTTTATCGATAGCCGGGGAGCTGTTTTTT; CDR3: CASSLSIAGELFF
J: TRBJ2-1; V: TRBV6-5; size: -; D: -; DNA: TGTGCCAGCAGGAGACCGACTGACTACAATGAGCAGTTCTTC; CDR3: CASRRPTDYNEQFF
J: TRBJ2-5; V: TRBV18; size: -; D: TRBD2; DNA: TGTGCCAGCTCACCCTCCGCGGGGGGGCATAAGTACCAAGAGACCCAGTACTTC; CDR3: CASSPSAGGHKYQETQYF
J: TRBJ2-1; V: TRBV27; size: -; D: TRBD1; DNA: TGTGCCAGCAGCTTAGGACAGGGTTTAGTCAATGAGCAGTTCTTC; CDR3: CASSLGQGLVNEQFF
J: TRBJ2-5; V: TRBV28; size: -; D: TRBD1; DNA: TGTGCCAGCAGTGGTTGGGGACAGGGAATAGGGGAGACCCAGTACTTC; CDR3: CASSGWGQGIGETQYF
J: TRBJ2-5; V: TRBV9; size: -; D: TRBD1; DNA: TGTGCCAGCAGCGGAGGGCTCGACAGGGGAGAGACCCAGTACTTC; CDR3: CASSGGLDRGETQYF
J: TRBJ1-1; V: TRBV7-9; size: -; D: -; DNA: TGTGCCAGCAGCTTTCCCGGGTCCCCGGAAGCTTTCTTT; CDR3: CASSFPGSPEAFF
J: TRBJ2-2; V: TRBV5-4; size: once; D: TRBD2; DNA: TGTGCCAGCAGCCGAGGGACTAGCGGGAGGGCCGTCTCCGGGGAGCTGTTTTTT; CDR3: CASSRGTSGRAVSGELFF
J: TRBJ1-5; V: TRBV2; size: -; D: TRBD1; DNA: TGTGCCAGCAGTGCGGGCGGACAGGGGCTGCGGAGCAATCAGCCCCAGCATTTT; CDR3: CASSAGGQGLRSNQPQHF
J: TRBJ2-7; V: TRBV6-1; size: -; D: -; DNA: TGTGCGGGGGGGCCTTACTCCTACGAGCAGTACTTC; CDR3: CAGGPYSYEQYF
J: TRBJ2-5; V: TRBV29-1; size: once; D: TRBD2; DNA: TGCAGCGTTTGGGTAGCGGGAGGATTCCAGTACTTC; CDR3: CSVWVAGGFQYF
J: TRBJ1-1; V: TRBV7-9; size: -; D: -; DNA: TGTGCCAGCAGCCGACCTAACAGGGAAGGTACTGAAGCTTTCTTT; CDR3: CASSRPNREGTEAFF
J: TRBJ2-7; V: TRBV28; size: -; D: TRBD2; DNA: TGTGCCAGCAGTTTATCCCCTGGACTAGCGGGTAACGAGCAGTACTTC; CDR3: CASSLSPGLAGNEQYF